Detailed here is one TCR beta chain. The germline gives CDR1 SQVTM, CDR2 ANQGSEA. V dropped 4 bases and J dropped 3; count of bases not matched to a gene: 4. This CDR3 contains 13 residues. These data belong to a study of blood T cell repertoires in COVID-19. Turning to the study itself: The study drew acute and convalescent COVID-19 samples from the United States, Italy and Spain. In each case, the material was cDNA or gDNA derived from T cells, B-cell-depleted T cells, or PBMCs.

In the original analysis: Nucleated cell number was recorded as an estimate derived from reference gene primer amplification. The table came from immunoSEQ multiplex PCR; TCRdb's copy has only in-frame clones and leaves some out. The D gene and trimming were derived from the DNA, and the V and J assignments and clone size from that table. The sample consists of a few hundred thousand clones, more than 75% of them appearing once. Source material: peripheral blood. This sequence joins TRBV29-1 and TRBJ2-7, with TRBD2 matching over 9 bases. The sequence was obtained from a woman aged 50 to 60 with acute or convalescent COVID-19. The CDR3 nucleotides read TGCAGCGTTGTGCGACTAGCGGACTACGAGCAGTACTTC. This codes for CSVVRLADYEQYF.